This entry concerns a single TCR beta chain. In its sample, this clonotype was seen a few times. Its specific antigen is unknown. Per-base quality was not reported, and no clone a single base away is much larger than it. Taken with the paper, the label for time point translates to: patch test 3, about 24 weeks after DPC sensitization. The treatment or condition label on this specimen signifies: therapeutic diphenylcyclopropenone sensitization with weekly scalp DPC. Blood at each patch-test visit was drawn before the patch test was applied. Eligible patients were aged 18 to 70, diagnosed with alopecia, deemed suitable for DPC therapy, and excluded if pregnant. Total RNA was isolated from unfractionated whole blood collected in Tempus Blood RNA tubes. The sample belongs to a study of human T cells and chemical hapten exposure (dated by TCRdb to about 2021). Concerning the study at large: For sensitization, 2% DPC in acetone was applied to a 2 cm by 2 cm area of upper inner arm skin. Patient blood was sampled pre-sensitization (week 0) and at 2, 6 and about 24 weeks after DPC sensitization. Nearly 30 alopecia patients gave blood for TCR sequencing at one to four time points (pre-sensitization, 2, 6 and 24 weeks). Most of the patients in the cohort were female, and the cohort covered alopecia areata with under or over 50% scalp involvement, alopecia totalis and alopecia universalis. The study tracked peripheral blood TCR repertoire changes in vivo during primary and secondary sensitization to the hapten diphenylcyclopropenone (DPC) in alopecia patients. Patients additionally received weekly therapeutic DPC doses to the scalp throughout the roughly 25-week study period. The libraries were sequenced as a pool, and the TCR yield per sample differed mostly because of small variations in library volumes within the pool. Patch testing on the upper back used Finn chambers containing 0.01% DPC, with scoring done after 6 days according to International Contact Dermatitis Research Group standards. Results and caveats for the whole study, not just this receptor: A positive correlation was found between the number of PT1 expanded TCRs and patch test score, with significance reached at thresholds 8, 16 and 32 but not 4. Because every patient had alopecia, a presumed autoimmune disease, the patients' immune response might differ from that of healthy individuals. Expanded TCRs formed significantly more large CDR3 similarity clusters than pre-sensitization or healthy control sets, consistent with antigen-driven responses. Repeated subsampling changed both the strength of the expansion versus patch-test correlation and the threshold at which the correlation became significant. DPC sensitization did not change the number of TCRs with a frequency above 1 in 1000, and there was no evidence of changes in global repertoire structure.

Preparation of the library involved RACE. Instrument used: NextSeq 500. During library preparation, unique molecular identifiers were attached to individual cDNA molecules so that TCRs could be counted quantitatively and reproducibly. From each blood RNA sample, both TCR alpha and TCR beta chains were sequenced. The study's processing was this. A median of around 100,000 TCRs per sample was observed, with a range of 23,224 to 690,600. V, J and CDR3 annotation of the TCR reads was performed with the Decombinator software suite. For PS versus PT1 abundance plots, all samples were subsampled to the same number of TCRs (28,000). TCRs were defined as expanded if absent before sensitization and observed at least eight times at the 2-week time point. The raw public data were reprocessed by TCRdb itself: fastp quality trimming at Q25, MiXCR clonotype calling, in-frame beta chains only. Each record represents a unique CDR3 protein, reported with the most common genes and DNA among its rows. The V and J calls follow TCRdb's processing rather than the paper's. Within this sample are 100,000 or so distinct CDR3 sequences, with under 40% of them counted one time only. Approximately 3% of the sample is taken by the ten largest.

The CDR1 and CDR2 encoded by the germline V gene are LGHNA and YSLEER. The CDR3 runs 17 residues from the cysteine to the phenylalanine. CDR3 DNA only is kept here, 51 bases in frame from base 1. V lost 0 bases and J lost 5 bases, and the count of bases not matched to a germline gene is 10. The receptor comes from a man aged 40-49 years with alopecia areata. Some clones in this sample may be carry-over from other donors' samples. Here the chain combines TRBV4-3 and TRBJ2-3; TRBD2 aligns with 8 central bases. Specimen: whole blood, collected in connection with sensitization to the hapten diphenylcyclopropenone (DPC). The CDR3 corresponds to CASSQDSWAGGGDTQYF. The sequence in DNA is TGCGCCAGCAGCCAAGATAGTTGGGCGGGAGGTGGAGATACGCAGTATTTT.